This T cell receptor beta chain was found in a study of sequential checkpoint blockade in melanoma. The CDR3 runs 13 residues. Germline-derived CDR1 and CDR2 are MRHNA and SNTAGT. Assay used: immunoSEQ multiplex PCR; TCRdb lists only in-frame clones, some missing. Of under 20,000 clones in the sample, roughly four fifths were seen once. The sample's treatment: randomized to nivolumab then ipilimumab (arm A) or the reverse (arm B). This clone was observed a few times. The source is a human donor with melanoma. The sample in question was CD8+ T cells sorted from blood (inferred from file names), obtained from a patient given nivolumab and ipilimumab in sequence. The chain uses TRBV6-4 and TRBJ2-5; TRBD2 might be the D (5 bases). The DNA end lines up better with TRBJ2-7; the J call may be wrong. In DNA, the CDR3 is TGTGCCAGCAGTGAGTTTAGCGAGAACGAGCAGTACTTC. Amino acids: CASSEFSENEQYF.